This TCR beta chain is from a study of chemoradiotherapy in HPV16-positive cancers. Study results and limitations: Better recurrence-free survival went with HPV-responsive T-cell expansion in HPV16-positive patients.

The V and J ends lost 7 bases and 8 bases, in that order; junction bases with no gene match: 8. The CDR3 consists of 13 residues. The germline CDR1 and CDR2 sequences are ENHRY and SYGVKD. For this clone: Its antigen is not identified.

Only in-frame clones appear in the TCRdb table, and some are missing; sequencing was by immunoSEQ multiplex PCR. The data show approximately 12,000 clones, approximately 85% seen once. The receptor was derived from a human donor with HPV-associated anogenital cancer. J is TRBJ2-1 and V is TRBV10-3, with 7 bases matching TRBD2. Sequenced material: blood, taken from a patient who underwent chemoradiotherapy. The CDR3 region is CAITAGFGDEQFF. CDR3 nucleotides: TGTGCCATCACAGCGGGGTTTGGAGATGAGCAGTTCTTC.